This T cell receptor (beta chain) emerged from a study of blood T cell repertoires in COVID-19. Germline lookup yields CDR1 SGHVS and CDR2 FNYEAQ. The CDR3 extends over 16 amino acids. Trimming took 5 bases from V and 3 from J; bases not matched to a gene: 7. Sequenced by immunoSEQ multiplex PCR; TCRdb stores in-frame clones only, minus some. The table has hundreds of thousands of clones, 75% to 90% seen once; the top ten hold 2.4%. In terms of age and location, participants ranged from roughly 18 to 100 years and lived in about 25 US areas. Researchers sorted participants into cohorts using their self-reported clinical history. Symptom resolution, clearance, or two negative PCRs marked the recovered donors of Cohort 3.

The TCR originated in a woman between 18 and 29 years old who had recovered from COVID-19. The sequenced material came from PBMCs or T cells enriched from blood (not recorded which). V is TRBV7-6 and J is TRBJ2-2, with 9 bases matching TRBD1. The CDR3 loop reads CASSASGQGYTGELFF. CDR3 in DNA: TGTGCCAGCAGCGCCTCGGGACAGGGTTACACCGGGGAGCTGTTTTTT.